This TCR beta chain is from a study of Graves' ophthalmopathy and Graves' hyperthyroidism. General observations from the study: The majority of expanded thyroid clonotypes above 0.001 frequency also occurred in blood. The model predicted progression of ophthalmopathy with a sensitivity of about 70%, and its specificity was 72% to 85%.

CDR3 length: 14 amino acids. Germline V lookup: CDR1 GTSNPN, CDR2 SVGIG (reference sequence). The V gene end was trimmed by 2 bases and the J gene end by 3 bases; junction bases not matched to a gene: 5. This clonotype was counted ten times or more. Its specificity is not known. Ophthalmopathy absent within 18 months of follow-up marked hyperthyroidism as stable. RNA transcripts were the source from which TCR beta CDR3 regions were amplified. The first round was an RT-PCR with HTBI primers, and the second round was a multiplex PCR. TCRdb recomputed calls from the multiplex PCR reads with MiXCR, one row per CDR3 protein. This sample has a few hundred thousand distinct CDR3 sequences, with over 20% found just once.

The genes are TRBV30 and TRBJ2-7, with 9 bases that match TRBD2. This sequence originates from a woman under 30 with stable Graves' hyperthyroidism. Sequencing used peripheral blood. The CDR3 spells CAWSPGTSFYEQYF. The CDR3 DNA is TGTGCCTGGAGTCCCGGGACTAGCTTCTACGAGCAGTACTTC.